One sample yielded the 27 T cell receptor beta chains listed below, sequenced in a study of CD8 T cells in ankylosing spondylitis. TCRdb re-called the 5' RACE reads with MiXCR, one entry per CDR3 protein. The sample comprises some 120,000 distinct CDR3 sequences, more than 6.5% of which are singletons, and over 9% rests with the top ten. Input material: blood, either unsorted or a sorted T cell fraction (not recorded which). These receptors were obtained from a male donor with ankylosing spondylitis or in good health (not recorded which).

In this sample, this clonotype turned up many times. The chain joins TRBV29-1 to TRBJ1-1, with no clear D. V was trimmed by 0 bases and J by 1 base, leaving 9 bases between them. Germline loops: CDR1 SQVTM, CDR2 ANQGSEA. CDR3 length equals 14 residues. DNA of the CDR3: TGCAGCGTTGAAGATCAGAAGGAGAACACTGAAGCTTTCTTT. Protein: CSVEDQKENTEAFF.

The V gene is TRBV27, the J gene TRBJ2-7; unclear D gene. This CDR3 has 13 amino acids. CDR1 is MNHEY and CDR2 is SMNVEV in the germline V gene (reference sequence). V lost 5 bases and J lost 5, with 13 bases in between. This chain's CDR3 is CASSPVPINEQYF. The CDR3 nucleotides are TGTGCCAGCAGTCCCGTTCCGATAAACGAGCAGTACTTC.

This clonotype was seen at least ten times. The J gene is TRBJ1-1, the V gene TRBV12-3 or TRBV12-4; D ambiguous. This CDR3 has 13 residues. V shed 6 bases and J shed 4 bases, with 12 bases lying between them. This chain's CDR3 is CASRSLEGTEAFF. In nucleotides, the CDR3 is TGTGCCAGCAGATCTCTGGAGGGCACTGAAGCTTTCTTT.

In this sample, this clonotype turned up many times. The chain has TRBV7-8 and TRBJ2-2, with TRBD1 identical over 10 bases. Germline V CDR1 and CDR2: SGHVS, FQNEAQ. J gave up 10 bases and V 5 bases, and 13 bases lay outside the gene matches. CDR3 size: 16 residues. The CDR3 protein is CASSLSDRGQGKELFF. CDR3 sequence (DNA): TGTGCCAGCAGCCTCTCCGACAGGGGGCAGGGGAAGGAGCTGTTTTTT.

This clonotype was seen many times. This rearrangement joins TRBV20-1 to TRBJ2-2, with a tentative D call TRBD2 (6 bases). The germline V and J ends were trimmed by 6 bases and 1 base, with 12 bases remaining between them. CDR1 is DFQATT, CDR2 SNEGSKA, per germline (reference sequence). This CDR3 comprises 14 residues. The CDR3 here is CSARGGKNTGELFF. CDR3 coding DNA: TGCAGTGCCCGGGGCGGGAAGAACACCGGGGAGCTGTTTTTT.

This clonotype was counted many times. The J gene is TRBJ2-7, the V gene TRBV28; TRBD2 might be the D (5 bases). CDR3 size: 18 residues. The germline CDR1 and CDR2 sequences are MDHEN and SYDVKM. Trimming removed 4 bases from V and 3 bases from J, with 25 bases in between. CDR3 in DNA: TGTGCCAGCAGTTCTAGACCGGGTTCCGGACTGAAGATCTACGAGCAGTACTTC. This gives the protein CASSSRPGSGLKIYEQYF.

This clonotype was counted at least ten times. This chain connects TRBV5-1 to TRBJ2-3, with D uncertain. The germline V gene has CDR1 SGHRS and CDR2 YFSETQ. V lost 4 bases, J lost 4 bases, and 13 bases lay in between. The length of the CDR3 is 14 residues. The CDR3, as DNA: TGCGCCAGCAGCCATGTTCTCGCAGCAGATACGCAGTATTTT. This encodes CASSHVLAADTQYF. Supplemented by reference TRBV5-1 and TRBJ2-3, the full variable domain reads KAGVTQTPRYLIKTRGQQVTLSCSPISGHRSVSWYQQTPGQGLQFLFEYFSETQRNKGNFPGRFSGRQFSNSRSEMNVSTLELGDSALYLCASSHVLAADTQYFGPGTRLTVL.

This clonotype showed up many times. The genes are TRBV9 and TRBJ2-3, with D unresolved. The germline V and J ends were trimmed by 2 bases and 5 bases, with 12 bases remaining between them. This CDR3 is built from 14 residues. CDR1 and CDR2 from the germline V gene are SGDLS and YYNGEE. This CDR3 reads CASSVTVRIDTQYF. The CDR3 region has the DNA TGTGCCAGCAGCGTGACGGTCCGCATAGATACGCAGTATTTT. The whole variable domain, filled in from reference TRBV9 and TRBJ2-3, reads DSGVTQTPKHLITATGQRVTLRCSPRSGDLSVYWYQQSLDQGLQFLIQYYNGEERAKGNILERFSAQQFPDLHSELNLSSLELGDSALYFCASSVTVRIDTQYFGPGTRLTVL.

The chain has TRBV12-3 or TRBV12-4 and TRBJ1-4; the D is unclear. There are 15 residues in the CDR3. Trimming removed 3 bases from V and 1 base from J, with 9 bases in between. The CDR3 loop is CASSLQERTNEKLFF. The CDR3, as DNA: TGTGCCAGCAGTTTGCAGGAGAGAACTAATGAAAAACTGTTTTTT.

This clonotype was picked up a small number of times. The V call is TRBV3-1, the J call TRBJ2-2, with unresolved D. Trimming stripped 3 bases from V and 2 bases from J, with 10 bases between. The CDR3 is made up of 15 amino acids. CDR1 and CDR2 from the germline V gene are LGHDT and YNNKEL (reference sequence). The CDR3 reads CASSQGSINTGELFF. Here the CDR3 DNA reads TGTGCCAGCAGCCAGGGCTCAATCAACACCGGGGAGCTGTTTTTT. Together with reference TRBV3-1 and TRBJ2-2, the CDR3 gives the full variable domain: DTAVSQTPKYLVTQMGNDKSIKCEQNLGHDTMYWYKQDSKKFLKIMFSYNNKELIINETVPNRFSPKSPDKAHLNLHINSLELGDSAVYFCASSQGSINTGELFFGEGSRLTVL.

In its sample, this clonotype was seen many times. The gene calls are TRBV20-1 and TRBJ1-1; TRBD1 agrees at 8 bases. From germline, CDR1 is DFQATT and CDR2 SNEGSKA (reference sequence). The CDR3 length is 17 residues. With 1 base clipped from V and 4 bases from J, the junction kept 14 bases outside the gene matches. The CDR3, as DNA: TGCAGTGCTAGAGCCAGGGGGCCCGCGACGGTTCTCACTGAAGCTTTCTTT. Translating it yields CSARARGPATVLTEAFF.

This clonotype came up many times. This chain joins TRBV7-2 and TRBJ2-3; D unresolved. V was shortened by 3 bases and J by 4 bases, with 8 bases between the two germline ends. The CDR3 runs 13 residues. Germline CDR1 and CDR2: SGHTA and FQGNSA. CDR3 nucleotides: TGTGCCAGCAGCTTGGAGTTTCCAGATACGCAGTATTTT. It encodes CASSLEFPDTQYF.

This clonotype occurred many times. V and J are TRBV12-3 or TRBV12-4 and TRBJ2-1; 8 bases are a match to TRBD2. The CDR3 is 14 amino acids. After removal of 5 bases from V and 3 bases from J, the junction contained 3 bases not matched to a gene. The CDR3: CASSLSGSYNEQFF. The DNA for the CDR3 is TGTGCCAGCAGTCTAAGCGGGAGCTACAATGAGCAGTTCTTC.

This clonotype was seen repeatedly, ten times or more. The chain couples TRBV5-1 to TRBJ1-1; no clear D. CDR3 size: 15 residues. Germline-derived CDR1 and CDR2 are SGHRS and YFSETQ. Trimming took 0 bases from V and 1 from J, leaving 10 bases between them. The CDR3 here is CASSLEANRNTEAFF. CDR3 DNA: TGCGCCAGCAGCTTGGAGGCAAATCGGAACACTGAAGCTTTCTTT.

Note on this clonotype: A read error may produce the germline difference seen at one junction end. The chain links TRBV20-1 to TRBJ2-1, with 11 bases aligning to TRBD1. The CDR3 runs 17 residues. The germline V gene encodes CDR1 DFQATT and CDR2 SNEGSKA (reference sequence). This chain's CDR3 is CCARDSGQGASYNEQFF. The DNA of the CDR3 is TGCTGTGCTAGAGATTCCGGACAGGGGGCTTCCTACAATGAGCAGTTCTTC.

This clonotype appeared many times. The chain's CDR3 is CASRAGAHEQYF. The CDR3 DNA sequence: TGTGCCAGCCGGGCAGGGGCACACGAGCAGTACTTC. This rearrangement joins TRBV5-6 to TRBJ2-7; TRBD1 is a possible D gene (6 bases). The ends were cut back, 7 bases at V and 5 bases at J, with 13 bases in the middle. The CDR3 sequence is 12 residues long. Germline V gene sequence: CDR1 SGHDT, CDR2 YYEEEE.

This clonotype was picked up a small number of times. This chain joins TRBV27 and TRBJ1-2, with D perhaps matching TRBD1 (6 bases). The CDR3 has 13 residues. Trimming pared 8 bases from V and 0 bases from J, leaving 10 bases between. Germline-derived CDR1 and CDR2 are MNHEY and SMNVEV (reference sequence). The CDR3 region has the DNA TGTGCCAGCGGACAGACACCTAACTATGGCTACACCTTC. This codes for CASGQTPNYGYTF.

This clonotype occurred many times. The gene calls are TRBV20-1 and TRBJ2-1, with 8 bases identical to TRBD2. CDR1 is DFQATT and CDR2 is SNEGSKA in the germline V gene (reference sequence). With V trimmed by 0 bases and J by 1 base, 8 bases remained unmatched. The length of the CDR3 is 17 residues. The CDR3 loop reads CSARDSRLAFSYNEQFF. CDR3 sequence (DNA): TGCAGTGCTAGAGATTCCCGACTAGCGTTTTCCTACAATGAGCAGTTCTTC.

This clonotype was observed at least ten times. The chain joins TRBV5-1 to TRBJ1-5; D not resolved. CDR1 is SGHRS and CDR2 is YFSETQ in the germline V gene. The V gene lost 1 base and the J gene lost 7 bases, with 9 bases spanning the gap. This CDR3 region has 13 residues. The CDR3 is CASSLSGGQPQHF. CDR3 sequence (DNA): TGCGCCAGCAGCTTGTCGGGAGGGCAGCCCCAGCATTTT.

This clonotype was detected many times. CDR3 in DNA: TGCAGTGCCGGGACAGGGGACTTTGGCTACACCTTC. Residues: CSAGTGDFGYTF. This sequence joins TRBV20-1 and TRBJ1-2, with 10 bases matching TRBD1. V dropped 6 bases and J dropped 7; count of bases not matched to a gene: 5. This CDR3 has 12 residues. Germline CDR1 reads DFQATT; CDR2 reads SNEGSKA (reference sequence).

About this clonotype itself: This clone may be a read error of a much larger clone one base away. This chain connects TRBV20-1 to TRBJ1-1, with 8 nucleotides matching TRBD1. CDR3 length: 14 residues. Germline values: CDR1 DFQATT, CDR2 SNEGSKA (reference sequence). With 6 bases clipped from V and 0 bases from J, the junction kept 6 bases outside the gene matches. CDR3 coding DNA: TGCAGTGCCCCACAGACAGGGGTGAACACTGAAGCTTTCTTT. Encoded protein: CSAPQTGVNTEAFF.

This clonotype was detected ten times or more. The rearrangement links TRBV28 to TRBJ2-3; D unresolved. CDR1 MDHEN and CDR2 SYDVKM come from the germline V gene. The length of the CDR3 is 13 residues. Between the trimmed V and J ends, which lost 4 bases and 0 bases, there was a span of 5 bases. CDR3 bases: TGTGCCAGCAGTTACGGTAGCACAGATACGCAGTATTTT. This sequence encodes CASSYGSTDTQYF.

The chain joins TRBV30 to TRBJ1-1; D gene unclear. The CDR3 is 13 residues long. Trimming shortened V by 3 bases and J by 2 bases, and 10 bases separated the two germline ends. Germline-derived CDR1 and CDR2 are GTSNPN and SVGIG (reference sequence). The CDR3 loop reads CAWSTRGNTEAFF. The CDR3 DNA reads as TGTGCCTGGAGCACGCGGGGAAACACTGAAGCTTTCTTT.

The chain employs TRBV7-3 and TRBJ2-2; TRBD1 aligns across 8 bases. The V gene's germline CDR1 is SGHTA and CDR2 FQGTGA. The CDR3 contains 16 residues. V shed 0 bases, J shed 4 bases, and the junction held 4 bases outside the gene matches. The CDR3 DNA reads TGTGCCAGCAGCTTAACCCCGGACAGGGCCACCGGGGAGCTGTTTTTT. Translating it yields CASSLTPDRATGELFF. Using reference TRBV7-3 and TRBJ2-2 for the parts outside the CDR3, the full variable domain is GAGVSQTPSNKVTEKGKYVELRCDPISGHTALYWYRQSLGQGPEFLIYFQGTGAADDSGLPNDRFFAVRPEGSVSTLKIQRTERGDSAVYLCASSLTPDRATGELFFGEGSRLTVL.

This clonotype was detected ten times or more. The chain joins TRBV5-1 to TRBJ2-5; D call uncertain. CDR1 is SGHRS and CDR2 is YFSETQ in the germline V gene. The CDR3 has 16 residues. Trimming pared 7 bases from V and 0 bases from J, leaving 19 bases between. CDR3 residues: CASLPRTVKHQETQYF. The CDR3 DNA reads TGCGCCAGCTTACCCAGGACGGTTAAGCACCAAGAGACCCAGTACTTC.

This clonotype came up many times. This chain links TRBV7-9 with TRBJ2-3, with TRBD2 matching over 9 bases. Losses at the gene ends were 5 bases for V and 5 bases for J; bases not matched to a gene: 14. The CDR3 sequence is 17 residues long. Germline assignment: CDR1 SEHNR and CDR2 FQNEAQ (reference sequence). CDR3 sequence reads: CASSRNLLAGREDTQYF. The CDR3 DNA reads TGTGCCAGCAGCCGGAACCTTCTAGCGGGGAGGGAAGATACGCAGTATTTT.

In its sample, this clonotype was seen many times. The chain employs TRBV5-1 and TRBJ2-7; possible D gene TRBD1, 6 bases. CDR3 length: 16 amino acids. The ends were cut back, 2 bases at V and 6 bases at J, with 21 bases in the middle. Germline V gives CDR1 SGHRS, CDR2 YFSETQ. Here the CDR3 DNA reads TGCGCCAGCAGCTTCGGACACGGACAGCTCGACCCCGAGCAGTACTTC. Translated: CASSFGHGQLDPEQYF.